The rows below give T cell receptor beta chains drawn from one sample of a study of T cells in Graves' hyperthyroidism and ophthalmopathy. MiXCR, run by TCRdb on the multiplex PCR reads, gives a single entry per CDR3 protein. This table has about 420,000 distinct CDR3 sequences, approximately 15% appearing once. The sample comprised blood. The receptor set was obtained from a woman between 18 and 29 years old with Graves' hyperthyroidism. Each CDR3 is given with its conserved first and last residue. Each record gives: J gene, clone size, D gene, V gene, CDR3 DNA, CDR3 protein. The D gene is left open where the match is weak. Clone size appears in some rows only: once, few, many, or a class for an expanded clone.

J: TRBJ2-2
size: .
D: .
V: TRBV28
DNA: TGTGCCAGCAGTTCGGGACAACCACCTACCGGGGAGCTGTTTTTT
CDR3: CASSSGQPPTGELFF

J: TRBJ1-5
size: .
D: .
V: TRBV6-2/TRBV6-3
DNA: TGTGCCAGCAGTTACCCCCAAGGGCGGAGATATAGCAATCAGCCCCAGCATTTT
CDR3: CASSYPQGRRYSNQPQHF

J: TRBJ2-1
size: .
D: TRBD2
V: TRBV10-3
DNA: TGTGCCATCAGTGAGTGGAACCCCGGCGGGAGTAGTAACAATGAGCAGTTCTTC
CDR3: CAISEWNPGGSSNNEQFF

J: TRBJ1-2
size: .
D: .
V: TRBV29-1
DNA: TGCAGCGTTGAGAGGAAGCTCTATGGCTACACCTTC
CDR3: CSVERKLYGYTF

J: TRBJ1-2
size: .
D: .
V: TRBV14
DNA: TGTGCCAGCGGCCAAGATTCTCCTCTACTTATTTATAACTATGGCTACACCTTC
CDR3: CASGQDSPLLIYNYGYTF

J: TRBJ1-4
size: .
D: .
V: TRBV5-1
DNA: TGCGCCAGCAACTTGGGGGAAAAACTGTTTTTT
CDR3: CASNLGEKLFF

J: TRBJ2-1
size: .
D: TRBD2
V: TRBV7-9
DNA: TGTGCCAGCACCCCGAGTGCGGGAGGGAGCTCCTACAATGAGCAGTTCTTC
CDR3: CASTPSAGGSSYNEQFF

J: TRBJ2-3
size: many
D: .
V: TRBV12-3/TRBV12-4
DNA: TGTGCCAGCAGTTTTGCTGCAGATACGCAGTATTTT
CDR3: CASSFAADTQYF

J: TRBJ2-1
size: .
D: .
V: TRBV7-9
DNA: TGTGCCAGCAGCTCTGGGACACGGTCCTACAATGAGCAGTTCTTC
CDR3: CASSSGTRSYNEQFF

J: TRBJ2-2
size: few
D: TRBD2
V: TRBV9
DNA: TGTGCCAGCAGCGAGGGACTAGCGGATGGCACCGGGGAGCTGTTTTTT
CDR3: CASSEGLADGTGELFF

J: TRBJ1-1
size: .
D: .
V: TRBV5-1
DNA: TGCGCCAGCAGCAACGATGGCCTGAACACTGAAGCTTTCTTT
CDR3: CASSNDGLNTEAFF

J: TRBJ2-3
size: .
D: TRBD1
V: TRBV5-1
DNA: TGCGCCAGCAGCTTGCGTAGACAGGGGATTGATACGCAGTATTTT
CDR3: CASSLRRQGIDTQYF

J: TRBJ1-1
size: many
D: .
V: TRBV6-1
DNA: TGTGCCAGCTCCGATTGGGGGGGCCCTGAAGCTTTCTTT
CDR3: CASSDWGGPEAFF

J: TRBJ2-1
size: few
D: TRBD2
V: TRBV6-4
DNA: TGTGCCAGCAGTGATGGACTAGCGGGAGAAACCAATGAGCAGTTCTTC
CDR3: CASSDGLAGETNEQFF

J: TRBJ1-1
size: few
D: .
V: TRBV29-1
DNA: TGCAGCGTTTCATTTCTTGGGGGTGATGGGACTGAAGCTTTCTTT
CDR3: CSVSFLGGDGTEAFF

J: TRBJ1-2
size: many
D: TRBD1
V: TRBV4-1
DNA: TGCGCCAGCAGCCCATCGGCAGGGGGCGGAAGCGGCTACACCTTC
CDR3: CASSPSAGGGSGYTF

J: TRBJ1-1
size: few
D: .
V: TRBV15
DNA: TGTGCCACCAGCAGAGCTGTATCTCGGAACACTGAAGCTTTCTTT
CDR3: CATSRAVSRNTEAFF